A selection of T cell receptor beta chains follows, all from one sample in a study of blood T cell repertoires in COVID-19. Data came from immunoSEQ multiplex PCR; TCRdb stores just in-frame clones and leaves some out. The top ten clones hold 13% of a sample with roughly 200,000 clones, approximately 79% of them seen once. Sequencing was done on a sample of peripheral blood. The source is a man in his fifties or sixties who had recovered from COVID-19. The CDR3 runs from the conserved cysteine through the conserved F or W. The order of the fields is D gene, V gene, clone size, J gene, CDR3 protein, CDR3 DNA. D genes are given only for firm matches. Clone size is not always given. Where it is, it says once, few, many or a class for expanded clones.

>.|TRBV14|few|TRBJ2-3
CASSHGVTDTQYF
TGTGCCAGCAGCCACGGGGTTACAGATACGCAGTATTTT
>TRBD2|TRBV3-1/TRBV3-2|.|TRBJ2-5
CASSRGLAVKIEETQYF
TGTGCCAGCAGCCGCGGACTAGCGGTAAAAATAGAAGAGACCCAGTACTTC
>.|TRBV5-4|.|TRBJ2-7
CASSRRGSDEQYF
TGTGCCAGCAGCCGCCGGGGGAGCGACGAGCAGTACTTC
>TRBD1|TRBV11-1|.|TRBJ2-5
CASSRDRGETQYF
TGTGCCAGCAGCCGGGACAGGGGGGAGACCCAGTACTTC
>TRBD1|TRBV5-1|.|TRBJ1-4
CASSAQGEVTNEKLFF
TGCGCCAGCAGCGCACAGGGGGAGGTAACTAATGAAAAACTGTTTTTT
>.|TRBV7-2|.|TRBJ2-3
CASSPQEGNTQYF
TGTGCCAGCAGCCCCCAAGAGGGAAATACGCAGTATTTT
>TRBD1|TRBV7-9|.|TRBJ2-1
CASSLEWTGPNNEQFF
TGTGCCAGCAGCCTTGAGTGGACAGGGCCGAACAATGAGCAGTTCTTC
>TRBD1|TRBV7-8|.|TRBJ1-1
CASSLATGATREAFF
TGTGCCAGCAGCTTAGCGACAGGGGCTACGAGAGAAGCTTTCTTT
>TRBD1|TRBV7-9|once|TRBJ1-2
CASSLVPGGRDTF
TGTGCCAGCAGCTTAGTACCAGGGGGCAGGGACACCTTC
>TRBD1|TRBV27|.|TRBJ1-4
CASSLVQGGNEKLFF
TGTGCCAGCAGTTTAGTACAGGGGGGTAATGAAAAACTGTTTTTT
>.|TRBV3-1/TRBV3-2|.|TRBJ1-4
CASSQAGFGEKLFF
TGTGCCAGCAGCCAAGCGGGTTTTGGAGAAAAACTGTTTTTT
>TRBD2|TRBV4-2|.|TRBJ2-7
CASSLSLLAGVHEQYF
TGTGCCAGCAGCCTTTCTTTACTAGCGGGAGTCCACGAGCAGTACTTC
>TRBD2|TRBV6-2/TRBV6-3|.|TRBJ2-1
CASSYSRGRALVNEQFF
TGTGCCAGCAGTTACTCTCGGGGGAGGGCCCTGGTCAATGAGCAGTTCTTC
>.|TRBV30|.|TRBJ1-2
CAWRGRGYTF
TGTGCCTGGAGGGGGCGCGGCTACACCTTC
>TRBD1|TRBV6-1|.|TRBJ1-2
CASSEALLITGANYGYTF
TGTGCCAGCAGTGAAGCGCTACTGATCACAGGGGCTAACTATGGCTACACCTTC
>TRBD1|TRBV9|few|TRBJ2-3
CASSGTGVDTQYF
TGTGCCAGCAGCGGGACAGGGGTCGATACGCAGTATTTT
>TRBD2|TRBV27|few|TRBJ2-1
CASSLGAGIHNEQFF
TGTGCCAGCAGTTTAGGAGCGGGAATCCACAATGAGCAGTTCTTC
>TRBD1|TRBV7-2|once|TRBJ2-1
CASSLKIGTGMANEQFF
TGTGCCAGCAGCTTAAAGATTGGGACAGGGATGGCCAATGAGCAGTTCTTC
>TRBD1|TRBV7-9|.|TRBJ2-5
CASSLFLGTGVETQYF
TGTGCCAGCAGCTTATTCCTGGGGACAGGGGTGGAGACCCAGTACTTC
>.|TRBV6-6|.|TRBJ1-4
CASSGRTNEKLFF
TGTGCCAGCAGTGGCAGAACTAATGAAAAACTGTTTTTT
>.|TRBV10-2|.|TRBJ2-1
CASRDWDYNEQFF
TGCGCCAGCAGGGACTGGGATTACAATGAGCAGTTCTTC
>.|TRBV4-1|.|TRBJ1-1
CASSQERGTEAFF
TGCGCCAGCAGCCAAGAGCGGGGCACTGAAGCTTTCTTT
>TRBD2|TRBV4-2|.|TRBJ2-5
CASSHRGEAQEETQYF
TGTGCCAGCAGCCACCGGGGGGAGGCACAAGAGGAGACCCAGTACTTC
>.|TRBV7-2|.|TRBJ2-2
CASSKPADTGELFF
TGTGCCAGCAGCAAACCAGCGGACACCGGGGAGCTGTTTTTT
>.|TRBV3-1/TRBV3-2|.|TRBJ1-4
CASSPDLFNEKLFF
TGTGCCAGCAGCCCAGACCTCTTCAATGAAAAACTGTTTTTT
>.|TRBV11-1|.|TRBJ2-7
CASSQDRNYEQYF
TGTGCCAGCAGCCAAGACAGGAATTACGAGCAGTACTTC
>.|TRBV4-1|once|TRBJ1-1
CASSQGPEAFF
TGCGCCAGCAGCCAGGGCCCCGAAGCTTTCTTT
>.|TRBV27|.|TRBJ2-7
CASSSDRAKGLRWAGSYEQYF
TGTGCCAGCAGTTCCGATAGAGCGAAAGGACTACGCTGGGCTGGCTCCTACGAGCAGTACTTC
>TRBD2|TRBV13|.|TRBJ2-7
CASSTSGRSSYEQYF
TGTGCCAGCAGCACAAGCGGGAGGAGCTCCTACGAGCAGTACTTC
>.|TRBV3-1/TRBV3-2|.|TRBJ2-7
CASSQGSTTYEQYF
TGTGCCAGCAGCCAAGGTTCGACTACCTACGAGCAGTACTTC
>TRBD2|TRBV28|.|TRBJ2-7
CASSLWVRGGTEQYF
TGTGCCAGCAGTTTATGGGTTCGGGGGGGCACCGAGCAGTACTTC
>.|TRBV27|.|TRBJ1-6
CASSSQGSYNSPLHF
TGTGCCAGCAGTTCTCAGGGTTCCTATAATTCACCCCTCCACTTT
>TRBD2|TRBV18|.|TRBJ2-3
CASSPQAGRWADTQYF
TGTGCCAGCTCACCTCAAGCGGGACGGTGGGCAGATACGCAGTATTTT
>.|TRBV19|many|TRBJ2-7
CASSIGSVYEQYF
TGTGCCAGTAGTATAGGTTCCGTCTACGAGCAGTACTTC
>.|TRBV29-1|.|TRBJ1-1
CSGSVTGVVGTEAFF
TGCAGCGGATCGGTCACCGGGGTGGTAGGCACTGAAGCTTTCTTT
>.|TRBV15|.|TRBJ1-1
CATTLPAGTEAFF
TGTGCCACCACCCTTCCTGCAGGGACTGAAGCTTTCTTT
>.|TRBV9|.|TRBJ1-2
CASSPTDNYGYTF
TGTGCCAGCAGCCCTACAGACAACTATGGCTACACCTTC
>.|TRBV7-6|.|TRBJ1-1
CASSYSSQNTEAFF
TGTGCCAGCAGCTACTCCTCTCAGAACACTGAAGCTTTCTTT
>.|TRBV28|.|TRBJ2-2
CASRVGRDRELFF
TGTGCCAGCAGAGTTGGGCGGGATAGGGAGCTGTTTTTT
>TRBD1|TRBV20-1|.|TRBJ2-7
CSASRTGGEQYF
TGCAGTGCTAGTCGTACAGGGGGGGAGCAGTACTTC
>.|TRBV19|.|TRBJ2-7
CASSMRYNRASYEQYF
TGTGCCAGTAGTATGCGATACAACAGGGCTTCCTACGAGCAGTACTTC
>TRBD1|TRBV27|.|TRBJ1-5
CASSLAGQGGNQPQHF
TGTGCCAGCAGTTTAGCGGGACAGGGAGGGAATCAGCCCCAGCATTTT
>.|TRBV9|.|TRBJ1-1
CASGPEGDGTEAFF
TGTGCCAGCGGTCCAGAGGGTGATGGCACTGAAGCTTTCTTT
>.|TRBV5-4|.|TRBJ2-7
CASSKETGNPSYEQYF
TGTGCCAGCAGCAAAGAGACAGGAAACCCCTCCTACGAGCAGTACTTC
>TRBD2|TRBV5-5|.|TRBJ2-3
CASSGTGTSGSDTQYF
TGTGCCAGCAGCGGGACCGGGACTAGCGGGAGTGATACGCAGTATTTT
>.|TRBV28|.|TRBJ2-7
CASSFHGVYEQYF
TGTGCCAGCAGTTTTCACGGGGTCTACGAGCAGTACTTC
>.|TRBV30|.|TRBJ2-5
CAWSTGSSQYF
TGTGCCTGGTCAACAGGGTCATCCCAGTACTTC
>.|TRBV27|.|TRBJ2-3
CASRASLGTDTQYF
TGTGCCAGCAGAGCCTCACTAGGCACAGATACGCAGTATTTT
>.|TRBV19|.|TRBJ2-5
CASSINGQETQYF
TGTGCCAGTAGTATCAACGGGCAAGAGACCCAGTACTTC
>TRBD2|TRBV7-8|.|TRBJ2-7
CASSPRLARVYEQYF
TGTGCCAGCAGCCCTAGACTAGCGAGGGTCTACGAGCAGTACTTC
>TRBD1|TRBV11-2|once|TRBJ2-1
CASSLGQGTYNEQFF
TGTGCCAGCAGCCTTGGACAGGGGACCTACAATGAGCAGTTCTTC
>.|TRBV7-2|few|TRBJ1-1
CASSFRGGDTEAFF
TGTGCCAGCAGCTTCAGGGGTGGGGACACTGAAGCTTTCTTT